One and the same sample provided the 18 T cell receptor beta chains below, sequenced in a study of post-analysis software for immune sequencing data. Study-wide findings and caveats: Roughly five TRBV segments occurring more often in patients than controls included TRBV5-6, TRBV5-1 and TRBV20-1.

Every TCR beta cDNA library bore unique molecular identifiers. In TCRdb, the PCR reads were re-called with MiXCR into one record per CDR3 protein. The table has 750,000 to 950,000 distinct CDR3 sequences, roughly 50% seen once. No antigen has been assigned to these receptors. What was sequenced was blood. These receptor sequences come from a girl aged 5-17 years with multiple sclerosis.

The V gene is TRBV9, the J gene TRBJ2-1; D gene unclear. The DNA matches TRBJ2-7 better at its end, which makes the J call doubtful. CDR3 length: 16 residues. The germline gives CDR1 SGDLS, CDR2 YYNGEE. DNA of the CDR3: TGTGCCAGCAGCGTAGAGGGTAGCCGACCCTACAATGAGCAGTACTTC. It is translated as CASSVEGSRPYNEQYF.

The rearrangement joins TRBV5-5 to TRBJ2-7; 9 nucleotides agree with TRBD2. J was trimmed by 2 bases and V by 2 bases; bases with no gene match: 5. CDR1 and CDR2 from the germline V gene are SGHKS and YYEKEE (reference sequence). CDR3 length equals 15 residues. This CDR3 reads CASSLWREGPYEQYF. In nucleotides, the CDR3 is TGTGCCAGCAGCTTATGGCGGGAGGGTCCCTACGAGCAGTACTTC.

J is TRBJ2-1 and V is TRBV14; D unclear. This CDR3 spans 13 amino acids. Germline lookup yields CDR1 SGHDN and CDR2 FVKESK. V was pared by 1 base and J by 10 bases, with 11 bases between. CDR3 sequence: CASSQVAWFEQFF. Written as DNA, the CDR3 is TGTGCCAGCAGCCAAGTTGCGTGGTTCGAGCAGTTCTTC.

This chain links TRBV20-1 with TRBJ1-5, with TRBD1 as a possible D gene (6 bases). This CDR3 contains 20 residues. Germline V gene sequence: CDR1 DFQATT, CDR2 SNEGSKA (reference sequence). V was trimmed by 3 bases and J by 2 bases, leaving 29 bases between them. The CDR3 spells CSASGAGRQGIEVGNQPQHF. The CDR3 DNA is TGCAGTGCTAGTGGCGCAGGCCGGCAGGGGATTGAGGTTGGCAATCAGCCCCAGCATTTT.

This chain connects TRBV29-1 to TRBJ2-7, with TRBD1 identical over 11 bases. The CDR3 sequence is 14 residues long. The germline CDR1 and CDR2 sequences are SQVTM and ANQGSEA. After removal of 3 bases from V and 1 base from J, the junction contained 2 bases not matched to a gene. CDR3 sequence: CSVEGQGESYEQYF. The CDR3 nucleotides are TGCAGCGTTGAGGGACAGGGGGAGTCCTACGAGCAGTACTTC.

The gene calls are TRBV28 and TRBJ2-5, with D possibly being TRBD1 (6 bases). CDR3 length: 15 amino acids. V was clipped by 6 bases and J by 5 bases, with 19 bases between them. CDR1 is MDHEN and CDR2 is SYDVKM in the germline V gene. Here the CDR3 DNA reads TGTGCCAGCAGCGTCCCAGGGGTGGAGAAGGAGACCCAGTACTTC. Translating it yields CASSVPGVEKETQYF.

The chain links TRBV10-1 to TRBJ2-7; D may be TRBD1 (6 bases). Germline CDR1 reads WNHNN; CDR2 reads SYGVQD (reference sequence). The CDR3 sequence is 13 residues long. The germline V and J ends were trimmed by 4 bases and 5 bases, with 12 bases remaining between them. The DNA of the CDR3 is TGCGCCAGCAGTGCTTCCAGGGGTAACGAGCAGTACTTC. It codes for CASSASRGNEQYF.

The J gene is TRBJ2-7, the V gene TRBV20-1; 7 nucleotides match TRBD1. Germline loops: CDR1 DFQATT, CDR2 SNEGSKA (reference sequence). V dropped 5 bases and J dropped 0; count of bases not matched to a gene: 4. This CDR3 comprises 13 residues. The CDR3 coding sequence is TGCAGTGCTCGAGGGACAGCCTCCTACGAGCAGTACTTC. This sequence encodes CSARGTASYEQYF.

This clonotype has only a few counts. V and J are TRBV14 and TRBJ2-7; no definite D call. CDR1 is SGHDN, CDR2 FVKESK, per germline. The CDR3 runs 13 residues. V was pared by 0 bases and J by 0 bases, with 3 bases between. CDR3 coding DNA: TGTGCCAGCAGCCAAGACACCTCCTACGAGCAGTACTTC. It encodes CASSQDTSYEQYF.

This clonotype occurred a few times. The J gene is TRBJ2-3, the V gene TRBV20-1; 8 positions match TRBD2. Losses at the gene ends were 6 bases for V and 7 bases for J; bases not matched to a gene: 12. The CDR3 length is 14 residues. The germline V gene encodes CDR1 DFQATT and CDR2 SNEGSKA (reference sequence). CDR3 region: CSAVKGLVANTQYF. DNA of the CDR3: TGCAGTGCGGTTAAGGGACTAGTCGCCAATACGCAGTATTTT.

The J gene is TRBJ2-1, the V gene TRBV28; the D gene is possibly TRBD1 (6 bases). This CDR3 has 14 amino acids. The germline CDR1 and CDR2 sequences are MDHEN and SYDVKM. Deletions cut 11 bases from V and 1 base from J, with 15 bases between. The CDR3 nucleotides read TGTGCCGGGGGCGACCAGGGATCCTACAATGAGCAGTTCTTC. Translated: CAGGDQGSYNEQFF.

This sequence joins TRBV11-1 and TRBJ2-7; D could derive from TRBD1 or TRBD2 (5 bases each). This CDR3 is built from 19 residues. The germline V gene encodes CDR1 SGHAT and CDR2 FQDESV (reference sequence). V gave up 5 bases and J gave up 3 bases, with 29 bases separating them. This CDR3 is CASSLTNRGFALGVYEQYF. DNA for the CDR3: TGTGCCAGCAGCCTGACTAATCGGGGTTTCGCCCTAGGGGTCTACGAGCAGTACTTC. Supplemented by reference TRBV11-1 and TRBJ2-7, the full variable domain reads EAEVAQSPRYKITEKSQAVAFWCDPISGHATLYWYRQILGQGPELLVQFQDESVVDDSQLPKDRFSAERLKGVDSTLKIQPAELGDSAMYLCASSLTNRGFALGVYEQYFGPGTRLTVT.

This sequence joins TRBV20-1 and TRBJ2-3; tentatively, D is TRBD1 or TRBD2 (5 bases each). The CDR3 consists of 14 residues. The germline V and J ends were trimmed by 6 bases and 2 bases, with 15 bases remaining between them. The germline V gene has CDR1 DFQATT and CDR2 SNEGSKA (reference sequence). The CDR3 bases are TGCAGTGCCCGCCGGGACCGGTACACAGATACGCAGTATTTT. It codes for CSARRDRYTDTQYF.

The CDR3 DNA reads TGTGCCAGCAGCGCCCGACATCTCCCGAACTCTGGGGCCAACGTCCTGACTTTC. It specifies CASSARHLPNSGANVLTF. The chain couples TRBV9 to TRBJ2-6; D remains ambiguous. The V gene's germline CDR1 is SGDLS and CDR2 YYNGEE. The germline V and J ends were trimmed by 3 bases and 0 bases, with 16 bases remaining between them. The CDR3 totals 18 residues.

The rearrangement joins TRBV2 to TRBJ2-1; 12 bases align to TRBD2. The CDR3 length is 15 residues. Germline-derived CDR1 and CDR2 are SNHLY and FYNNEI. The V gene end was trimmed by 4 bases and the J gene end by 8 bases; junction bases not matched to a gene: 6. The CDR3 region has the DNA TGTGCCAGCAGTGGACTAGCGGGAGTTTTTTATGAGCAGTTCTTC. Residues: CASSGLAGVFYEQFF.

The J gene is TRBJ1-1, the V gene TRBV12-3 or TRBV12-4; D is unclear. The CDR3 extends over 14 amino acids. Trimming shortened V by 3 bases and J by 1 base, and 9 bases separated the two germline ends. The CDR3 spells CASSFQDRNTEAFF. Here the CDR3 DNA reads TGTGCCAGCAGTTTCCAAGATCGGAACACTGAAGCTTTCTTT.

The chain recombines TRBV7-8 with TRBJ2-1; no reliable D call. The CDR3 loop spans 15 amino acids. Germline CDR1 reads SGHVS; CDR2 reads FQNEAQ. V dropped 5 bases and J dropped 0 bases, with 11 bases sitting between them. In nucleotides, the CDR3 is TGTGCCAGCAGCCCTCACCAGAGCTCCTACAATGAGCAGTTCTTC. Its protein is CASSPHQSSYNEQFF.

This clonotype was counted only a few times. The J gene is TRBJ2-3, the V gene TRBV2; D is tentatively TRBD1 or TRBD2 (5 bases each). The CDR3 is 15 amino acids. Deletions cut 6 bases from V and 1 base from J, with 14 bases between. Germline V lookup: CDR1 SNHLY, CDR2 FYNNEI. The CDR3 region has the DNA TGTGCCAGCAGCCGGGACCACGGGGGCACAGATACGCAGTATTTT. Protein sequence: CASSRDHGGTDTQYF.